The 24 T cell receptor beta chains reported below all come from one sample, sequenced in a study of blood T cell repertoires in COVID-19. Here immunoSEQ multiplex PCR was the method, and the copy in TCRdb shows in-frame clones only, minus some. This table holds roughly 340,000 clones, roughly 90% found once. Sequenced: peripheral blood. Receptor source: an older woman with COVID-19, enrolled during active disease.

This chain joins TRBV11-2 and TRBJ2-5, with 10 bases fitting TRBD2. The CDR3 totals 17 residues. V lost 1 base, J lost 1 base, and 6 bases stayed unmatched. Per germline, CDR1 SGHAT and CDR2 FQNNGV. CDR3 in amino acids: CASSLAGSSGGQETQYF. CDR3 in DNA: TGTGCCAGCAGCTTAGCGGGGTCTAGCGGGGGCCAAGAGACCCAGTACTTC.

The chain joins TRBV30 to TRBJ2-7, with no clear D. The germline V gene encodes CDR1 GTSNPN and CDR2 SVGIG (reference sequence). V was clipped by 0 bases and J by 6 bases, with 9 bases between them. This CDR3 is 12 amino acids long. CDR3 DNA sequence: TGTGCCTGGAGTGTAATGAGATCCGAGCAGTACTTC. Translated: CAWSVMRSEQYF. Using reference TRBV30 and TRBJ2-7 for the parts outside the CDR3, the full variable domain is SQTIHQWPATLVQPVGSPLSLECTVEGTSNPNLYWYRQAAGRGLQLLFYSVGIGQISSEVPQNLSASRPQDRQFILSSKKLLLSDSGFYLCAWSVMRSEQYFGPGTRLTVT.

This chain links TRBV2 with TRBJ1-1; the D gene is possibly TRBD1 (5 bases). V was clipped by 6 bases and J by 0 bases, with 8 bases between them. The CDR3 has 13 residues. From germline, CDR1 is SNHLY and CDR2 FYNNEI. CDR3 residues: CASRPRVNTEAFF. CDR3 nucleotide sequence: TGTGCCAGCAGGCCCAGGGTGAACACTGAAGCTTTCTTT.

The chain couples TRBV6-5 to TRBJ2-2; D possibly corresponds to TRBD2 (5 bases). Germline V gene sequence: CDR1 MNHEY, CDR2 SVGAGI. The CDR3 spans 13 residues. V dropped 6 bases and J dropped 2 bases, with 7 bases sitting between them. CDR3 sequence (DNA): TGTGCCAGCAGGCGGGTAAACACCGGGGAGCTGTTTTTT. Encoded protein: CASRRVNTGELFF.

The chain recombines TRBV27 with TRBJ2-5; 8 bases fit TRBD2. CDR3 size: 16 residues. Germline assignment: CDR1 MNHEY and CDR2 SMNVEV (reference sequence). Losses at the gene ends were 6 bases for V and 4 bases for J; bases not matched to a gene: 13. The CDR3 reads CASSSRGGNTAETQYF. The CDR3 DNA follows: TGTGCCAGCAGCTCCCGGGGGGGGAACACGGCAGAGACCCAGTACTTC.

The chain links TRBV7-7 to TRBJ2-3, with a tentative D call TRBD2 (6 bases). The CDR3 extends over 14 amino acids. V lost 1 base to trimming and J lost 6 bases, with 11 bases between them. Germline V lookup: CDR1 SSHAT, CDR2 FNYEAQ (reference sequence). The CDR3 spells CASSLGTSRDTQYF. As DNA, the CDR3 is TGTGCCAGCAGCTTAGGTACTAGCCGGGATACGCAGTATTTT.

This clone was seen at least ten times. The chain is built from TRBV6-2 or TRBV6-3 and TRBJ1-5, with TRBD1 identical over 8 bases. The CDR3 has 14 residues. Per germline, CDR1 MNHEY and CDR2 SVGEGT. The V gene end was trimmed by 6 bases and the J gene end by 2 bases; junction bases not matched to a gene: 3. The CDR3 DNA reads as TGTGCCAGCAGCATACAGGGGGGCAATCAGCCCCAGCATTTT. Amino acids: CASSIQGGNQPQHF.

The gene calls are TRBV6-2 or TRBV6-3 and TRBJ2-5; perhaps TRBD2 as D (6 bases). Germline assignment: CDR1 MNHEY and CDR2 SVGEGT. The CDR3 runs to 17 residues. Trimming took 5 bases from V and 0 from J, leaving 19 bases between them. CDR3 protein: CASSTEGLNLYQETQYF. DNA for the CDR3: TGTGCCAGCAGTACGGAGGGTCTGAACCTGTACCAAGAGACCCAGTACTTC.

This chain connects TRBV6-1 to TRBJ2-7; a weak D match, TRBD1 (5 bases). V shed 2 bases and J shed 5 bases, with 13 bases lying between them. The V gene's germline CDR1 is MNHNS and CDR2 SASEGT. The CDR3 sequence is 14 residues long. Here the CDR3 DNA reads TGTGCCAGCAGTGAACTAGACAGAAGGGACGAGCAGTACTTC. It encodes CASSELDRRDEQYF.

The J gene is TRBJ1-6, the V gene TRBV7-9; D gene ambiguous. V lost 3 bases, J lost 9 bases, and 9 bases lay in between. Germline V gene lookup returns CDR1 SEHNR and CDR2 FQNEAQ (reference sequence). This CDR3 region has 13 residues. The CDR3 DNA is TGTGCCAGCAGCTTGAGGACTGGTTCACCCCTCCACTTT. It is translated as CASSLRTGSPLHF.

This clone turned up a few times. The rearrangement joins TRBV28 to TRBJ2-7, with 8 bases that match TRBD2. This CDR3 spans 14 amino acids. After removal of 7 bases from V and 0 bases from J, the junction contained 5 bases not matched to a gene. CDR1 and CDR2 (germline): MDHEN, SYDVKM. CDR3: CASTFSGASYEQYF. For the CDR3, the DNA is TGTGCCAGCACCTTTAGCGGGGCCTCCTACGAGCAGTACTTC.

J is TRBJ2-1 and V is TRBV12-5; 7 positions match TRBD1. Germline V gene sequence: CDR1 LGHNT, CDR2 FRNRAP. Losses at the gene ends were 7 bases for V and 0 bases for J; bases not matched to a gene: 18. The CDR3 is made up of 19 amino acids. CDR3 sequence reads: CASAPGTGLGTASYNEQFF. Written as DNA, the CDR3 is TGTGCTAGTGCCCCCGGAACGGGGCTGGGGACAGCCTCCTACAATGAGCAGTTCTTC.

The chain couples TRBV10-3 to TRBJ2-2; D not resolved. Germline V gene data show CDR1 as ENHRY and CDR2 as SYGVKD. V lost 8 bases to trimming and J lost 1 base, with 11 bases between them. The CDR3 has 14 amino acids. CDR3 residues: CAIALQMNTGELFF. The CDR3, as DNA: TGTGCCATCGCTTTACAGATGAACACCGGGGAGCTGTTTTTT.

The genes are TRBV5-8 and TRBJ1-6; the D is unclear. V lost 5 bases to trimming and J lost 8 bases, with 17 bases between them. Germline V gives CDR1 SGHTS, CDR2 YDEGEE. CDR3 length: 15 amino acids. CDR3 bases: TGTGCCAGCAGATCGCCCCGGGGTCGGGATTCACCCCTCCACTTT. It specifies CASRSPRGRDSPLHF.

The chain recombines TRBV30 with TRBJ2-7; 8 nucleotides line up with TRBD1. Looked up from germline, CDR1 is GTSNPN and CDR2 is SVGIG (reference sequence). The CDR3 covers 13 residues. With V trimmed by 5 bases and J by 4 bases, 7 bases remained unmatched. CDR3 loop: CAWSGGEGYEQYF. CDR3 bases: TGTGCCTGGTCAGGGGGCGAAGGGTACGAGCAGTACTTC.

The rearrangement links TRBV7-8 to TRBJ2-1, with D perhaps matching TRBD2 (6 bases). Germline lookup yields CDR1 SGHVS and CDR2 FQNEAQ. This CDR3 region has 14 residues. V dropped 1 base and J dropped 6 bases, with 10 bases sitting between them. CDR3 sequence (DNA): TGTGCCAGCAGCTTAGGGAGCGGGTTCAATGAGCAGTTCTTC. It encodes CASSLGSGFNEQFF.

The genes are TRBV4-1 and TRBJ2-5; TRBD1 is a possible D gene (6 bases). Germline CDR1 MGHRA, CDR2 YSYEKL. V was shortened by 4 bases and J by 1 base, with 10 bases between the two germline ends. The CDR3 is 14 residues long. The CDR3 region is CASSLQGTQETQYF. CDR3 DNA sequence: TGCGCCAGCAGCCTTCAGGGGACCCAAGAGACCCAGTACTTC.

The rearrangement joins TRBV5-1 to TRBJ2-2; D possibly corresponds to TRBD1 (5 bases). The ends were cut back, 4 bases at V and 7 bases at J, with 14 bases in the middle. This CDR3 has 14 residues. Germline assignment: CDR1 SGHRS and CDR2 YFSETQ. Here the CDR3 reads CASSPLGQDGELFF. For the CDR3, the DNA is TGCGCCAGCAGCCCGTTGGGGCAGGACGGGGAGCTGTTTTTT.

This clone came up once. The chain couples TRBV6-4 to TRBJ1-2; TRBD1 is a possible D gene (6 bases). CDR3 length: 15 amino acids. Trimming removed 2 bases from V and 5 bases from J, with 15 bases in between. Per germline, CDR1 MRHNA and CDR2 SNTAGT. CDR3 in DNA: TGTGCCAGCAGTGACGGTCCGGGGGGCCGTTATGGCTACACCTTC. This encodes CASSDGPGGRYGYTF.

The V and J genes are TRBV27 and TRBJ1-2, with 7 bases identical to TRBD1. J gave up 0 bases and V 6 bases, and 13 bases lay outside the gene matches. The CDR3 is 17 residues long. The germline gives CDR1 MNHEY, CDR2 SMNVEV (reference sequence). This CDR3 reads CASRLKPTQGANYGYTF. DNA of the CDR3: TGTGCCAGCAGGTTAAAGCCTACTCAGGGGGCTAACTATGGCTACACCTTC.

This rearrangement joins TRBV28 to TRBJ1-5; D ambiguous. Germline CDR1 is MDHEN and CDR2 is SYDVKM. The CDR3 is 12 amino acids. Trimming stripped 4 bases from V and 7 bases from J, with 8 bases between. Written as DNA, the CDR3 is TGTGCCAGCAGTTCCTCCCCCCAGCCCCAGCATTTT. Protein sequence: CASSSSPQPQHF. Based on the CDR3 plus reference TRBV28 and TRBJ1-5, the full variable domain is DVKVTQSSRYLVKRTGEKVFLECVQDMDHENMFWYRQDPGLGLRLIYFSYDVKMKEKGDIPEGYSVSREKKERFSLILESASTNQTSMYLCASSSSPQPQHFGDGTRLSIL.

The chain is built from TRBV19 and TRBJ1-2, with TRBD1 as a possible D gene (6 bases). From germline, CDR1 is LNHDA and CDR2 SQIVND (reference sequence). The CDR3 spans 15 residues. Trimming shortened V by 1 base and J by 1 base, and 10 bases separated the two germline ends. This chain's CDR3 is CASSIGGQINYGYTF. The CDR3 coding sequence is TGTGCCAGTAGTATAGGTGGACAGATTAACTATGGCTACACCTTC.

V gene TRBV5-1 combines with J gene TRBJ1-1, with 7 bases matching TRBD1. V lost 4 bases to trimming and J lost 6 bases; unmatched junction nucleotides: 0. CDR1 and CDR2 (germline): SGHRS, YFSETQ. This CDR3 is built from 11 residues. CDR3 nucleotide sequence: TGCGCCAGCAGCACAGGGGCTGAAGCTTTCTTT. Amino acid sequence: CASSTGAEAFF.

The chain combines TRBV10-2 with TRBJ1-5; possible D gene TRBD1, 6 bases. Deletions cut 2 bases from V and 6 bases from J, with 14 bases between. Germline lookup yields CDR1 WSHSY and CDR2 SAAADI. The CDR3 loop spans 15 amino acids. CDR3 sequence: CASSEGSRGPQPQHF. CDR3 in DNA: TGCGCCAGCAGTGAGGGTTCGCGGGGGCCTCAGCCCCAGCATTTT.